This entry features one TCR beta chain sequence. Its antigen is unknown. Per-base qualities were not stored, and no clone one base away is much larger. These data belong to a study of technical replicates of blood from a handful of donors (dated by TCRdb to the late 2010s). A distance of 22 bases separates the germline ends of V and J, which lose 7 bases and 0 bases respectively. As encoded in the germline V gene (reference sequence), CDR1 is LNHDA while CDR2 is SQIVND. Spanning cysteine to phenylalanine, the CDR3 consists of 18 amino acids. Only the CDR3 part of the read is kept: 54 bases, read in frame from the first base. Receptor libraries were prepared by the immunoSEQ multiplex PCR assay. TCRdb mirrors the immuneACCESS table, restricted to in-frame sequences. Some clones are absent from its copies; in checked studies, under half trace to an unresolved V gene, and the reason for the others is unknown. In all, the sample holds some 87,000 clones, and around 97% of those were seen once. Less than 0.2% of the sample is in the top ten clones.

The chain links TRBV19 with TRBJ1-5; no D gene call is confident. Material for sequencing was T cells isolated from PBMCs. The sequence was obtained from a human donor in good health. The sequence in DNA is TGTGCCAGTACCACAACCGGCGGCAGCCCCAATAGCAATCAGCCCCAGCATTTT. Its translation reads: CASTTTGGSPNSNQPQHF.